A single T cell receptor (beta chain) is shown here with its context. Its antigen is currently unknown. Researchers ran the PCR with 60 Vbeta and 13 Jbeta primers. TCRdb's table, derived via immunoSEQ multiplex PCR, lists solely in-frame clones and lacks some. The data show some 250,000 clones, 82% seen once. The sample is drawn from a study of cytomegalovirus exposure and HLA in healthy donors. General study points: An analysis that came later showed most CMV-associated TCR beta chains appearing HLA-restricted. Cytomegalovirus-associated TCR beta chains were listed, numbering some 150.

The sequence was collected from a middle-aged woman in good health and CMV-seropositive. Sequences were obtained from PBMCs.

CDR3 protein: CASSASPYEQYF. In DNA, the CDR3 is TGTGCCAGCAGCGCCTCCCCCTACGAGCAGTACTTC. This chain connects TRBV9 to TRBJ2-7; D gene uncertain. Trimming cost V 3 bases and J 2 bases, with 6 bases left between them. From germline, CDR1 is SGDLS and CDR2 YYNGEE. The CDR3 sequence is 12 residues long.